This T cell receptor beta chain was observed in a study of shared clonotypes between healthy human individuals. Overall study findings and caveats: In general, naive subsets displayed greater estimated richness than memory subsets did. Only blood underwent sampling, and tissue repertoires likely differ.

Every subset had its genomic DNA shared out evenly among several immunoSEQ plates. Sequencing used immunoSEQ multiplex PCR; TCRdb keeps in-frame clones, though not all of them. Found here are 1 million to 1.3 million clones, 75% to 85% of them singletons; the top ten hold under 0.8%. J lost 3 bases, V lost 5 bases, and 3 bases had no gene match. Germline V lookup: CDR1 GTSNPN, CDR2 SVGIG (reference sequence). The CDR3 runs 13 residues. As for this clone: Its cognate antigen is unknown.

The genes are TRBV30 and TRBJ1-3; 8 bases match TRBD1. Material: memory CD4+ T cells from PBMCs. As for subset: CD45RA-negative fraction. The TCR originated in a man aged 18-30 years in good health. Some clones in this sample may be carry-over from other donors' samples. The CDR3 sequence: CAWGQGDGNTIYF. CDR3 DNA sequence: TGTGCCTGGGGACAGGGAGATGGAAACACCATATATTTT.